The sequence of this T cell receptor (beta chain) was determined in a study of blood T cell repertoires in COVID-19. The wider study: Samples of COVID-19 (acute and convalescent) were obtained from the United States, Italy and Spain. Sources were T cells, B-cell-depleted T cells, or PBMCs; the material itself was cDNA or gDNA.

This clone was detected a few times. Original processing methods: Estimation of nucleated cell counts relied on the amplification of reference gene primers. Assay: immunoSEQ multiplex PCR; the TCRdb copy retains only in-frame clones and omits some. V, J and clone size derive from that table, while D and trimming were established from the DNA sequence. The sample shows some 100,000 clones, about 91% of them seen only once. The TCR originated in a woman aged 80 or over with active COVID-19. What was sequenced was peripheral blood.

CDR3 sequence: CANGDRTWGYTF. The CDR3 DNA reads TGTGCCAACGGGGACAGGACTTGGGGCTACACCTTC. This chain connects TRBV10-3 to TRBJ1-2, with 8 nucleotides matching TRBD1. Trimming took 10 bases from V and 8 from J; bases not matched to a gene: 9. Germline CDR1 reads ENHRY; CDR2 reads SYGVKD. The CDR3 has 12 residues.